The 29 T cell receptor beta chains below all came from one sample that was sequenced in a study of blood T cell repertoires in COVID-19. Data came from immunoSEQ multiplex PCR; TCRdb stores just in-frame clones and leaves some out. The data contain some 190,000 clones, about nine tenths of them singletons. Sample: peripheral blood. The receptor set was obtained from a man between 18 and 35 years old with active or convalescent COVID-19.

This sequence joins TRBV5-1 and TRBJ2-7, with D perhaps TRBD1 (6 bases). The CDR3 totals 12 residues. Trimming removed 2 bases from V and 7 bases from J, with 10 bases in between. CDR1 is SGHRS, CDR2 YFSETQ, per germline. The CDR3: CASSLGGREQYF. The CDR3 bases are TGCGCCAGCAGCTTAGGGGGTAGGGAGCAGTACTTC.

V gene TRBV30 combines with J gene TRBJ2-2; weak D call: TRBD2 (6 bases). V gave up 0 bases and J gave up 3 bases, with 17 bases separating them. The CDR3 has 17 residues. The germline CDR1 and CDR2 sequences are GTSNPN and SVGIG (reference sequence). This CDR3 reads CAWSVRSGLPYTGELFF. In DNA, the CDR3 is TGTGCCTGGAGTGTACGATCGGGACTGCCCTACACCGGGGAGCTGTTTTTT.

The chain couples TRBV6-6 to TRBJ1-2, with 7 bases that match TRBD1. Germline CDR1 and CDR2: MNHNY and SVGAGI (reference sequence). With V trimmed by 4 bases and J by 2 bases, 7 bases remained unmatched. This CDR3 comprises 15 residues. CDR3 protein: CASSFATGENYGYTF. In DNA, the CDR3 is TGTGCCAGCAGTTTCGCCACAGGGGAGAACTATGGCTACACCTTC.

The chain is built from TRBV6-6 and TRBJ1-5, with 7 bases fitting TRBD1. The CDR3 extends over 16 amino acids. V was clipped by 6 bases and J by 1 base; unmatched bases: 9. In germline, CDR1 is MNHNY, CDR2 SVGAGI (reference sequence). CDR3 nucleotides: TGTGCCAGCAGCCCACGTCGACAGGGAAGCAATCAGCCCCAGCATTTT. Amino acid sequence: CASSPRRQGSNQPQHF.

The CDR3 reads CASSLEGGPNEQFF. DNA of the CDR3: TGTGCCAGCAGCTTGGAGGGGGGGCCTAATGAGCAGTTCTTC. This chain uses TRBV5-4 with TRBJ2-1, with D tentatively TRBD2 (7 bases). V shed 0 bases and J shed 7 bases, with 11 bases lying between them. Germline values: CDR1 SGHNT, CDR2 YYREEE (reference sequence). The CDR3 extends over 14 amino acids.

V is TRBV7-9 and J is TRBJ1-2; 7 nucleotides align to TRBD1. CDR1 is SEHNR, CDR2 FQNEAQ, per germline (reference sequence). J lost 10 bases, V lost 5 bases, and 10 bases had no gene match. The CDR3 spans 13 residues. The CDR3 nucleotides read TGTGCCAGCAGCCTTCAGACAGGGAGAACCTACACCTTC. It encodes CASSLQTGRTYTF.

The chain joins TRBV5-1 to TRBJ1-6, with 10 bases fitting TRBD1. The CDR3 covers 18 residues. The V gene end was trimmed by 1 base and the J gene end by 6 bases; junction bases not matched to a gene: 10. From germline, CDR1 is SGHRS and CDR2 YFSETQ. CDR3 amino acids: CASSLFDRGQSRNSPLHF. The CDR3 DNA sequence: TGCGCCAGCAGCTTGTTTGACAGGGGGCAATCACGTAATTCACCCCTCCACTTT.

The chain is built from TRBV29-1 and TRBJ1-1, with D hard to call. The CDR3 is made up of 11 amino acids. V was shortened by 3 bases and J by 2 bases, with 4 bases between the two germline ends. The germline V gene has CDR1 SQVTM and CDR2 ANQGSEA. The CDR3 DNA reads TGCAGCGTTGACCAAAACACTGAAGCTTTCTTT. Protein sequence: CSVDQNTEAFF.

CDR3 DNA: TGCGCCAGCACCATTCTAGACGGAGCCAATCAGCCCCAGCATTTT. Its protein is CASTILDGANQPQHF. The gene calls are TRBV10-1 and TRBJ1-5, with D unresolved. Per the germline V gene, CDR1 is WNHNN and CDR2 is SYGVQD (reference sequence). Trimming stripped 7 bases from V and 3 bases from J, with 16 bases between. The CDR3 is 15 residues long.

This sequence joins TRBV6-5 and TRBJ1-1, with 9 bases aligning to TRBD1. The CDR3 consists of 15 residues. Germline CDR1 and CDR2: MNHEY and SVGAGI. V shed 6 bases, J shed 8 bases, and the junction held 13 bases outside the gene matches. This CDR3 is CASSQDGYRGREAFF. CDR3 bases: TGTGCCAGCAGCCAAGACGGCTACAGGGGGCGGGAAGCTTTCTTT.

The V gene is TRBV7-3, the J gene TRBJ2-7; possibly TRBD2 for D (5 bases). Germline loops: CDR1 SGHTA, CDR2 FQGTGA. The CDR3 runs to 13 residues. Trimming shortened V by 5 bases and J by 6 bases, and 14 bases separated the two germline ends. The CDR3 is CASSQNPRGEQYF. The CDR3 nucleotides are TGTGCCAGCAGCCAAAACCCCCGGGGCGAGCAGTACTTC. Filled out from reference TRBV7-3 and TRBJ2-7, the complete variable domain reads GAGVSQTPSNKVTEKGKYVELRCDPISGHTALYWYRQSLGQGPEFLIYFQGTGAADDSGLPNDRFFAVRPEGSVSTLKIQRTERGDSAVYLCASSQNPRGEQYFGPGTRLTVT.

This clone was counted a single time. The V gene is TRBV4-1, the J gene TRBJ1-2, with TRBD1 matching over 8 bases. The CDR3 is 16 residues long. Per germline, CDR1 MGHRA and CDR2 YSYEKL. V shed 5 bases, J shed 6 bases, and the junction held 14 bases outside the gene matches. The CDR3 sequence is CASSDLFHDRGNGYTF. In nucleotides, the CDR3 is TGCGCCAGCAGCGATTTATTTCACGACAGGGGAAATGGCTACACCTTC.

The V and J genes are TRBV30 and TRBJ1-1; unclear D gene. The ends were cut back, 3 bases at V and 5 bases at J, with 13 bases in the middle. The germline V gene has CDR1 GTSNPN and CDR2 SVGIG (reference sequence). The CDR3 is 13 amino acids. The chain's CDR3 is CAWRIQAKTEAFF. DNA of the CDR3: TGTGCCTGGAGGATCCAGGCGAAAACTGAAGCTTTCTTT.

The genes are TRBV18 and TRBJ2-3; TRBD1 aligns across 7 bases. The CDR3 consists of 14 residues. After removal of 4 bases from V and 6 bases from J, the junction contained 7 bases not matched to a gene. CDR1 is KGHSH and CDR2 is LQKENI in the germline V gene. The CDR3 bases are TGTGCCAGCTCACAGAACAGGGGTACGGATACGCAGTATTTT. This codes for CASSQNRGTDTQYF.

V and J are TRBV29-1 and TRBJ2-5; 7 bases align to TRBD2. Germline-derived CDR1 and CDR2 are SQVTM and ANQGSEA. Trimming took 4 bases from V and 1 from J; bases not matched to a gene: 6. The CDR3 contains 14 residues. For the CDR3, the DNA is TGCAGCGTTGTGGCGGGAGATAGCCAAGAGACCCAGTACTTC. Its translation: CSVVAGDSQETQYF.

The chain carries TRBV30 and TRBJ1-2; the D is unclear. CDR1 GTSNPN and CDR2 SVGIG come from the germline V gene (reference sequence). Trimming stripped 0 bases from V and 2 bases from J, with 7 bases between. This CDR3 comprises 13 residues. The CDR3 here is CAWSVSLNYGYTF. CDR3 DNA sequence: TGTGCCTGGAGTGTATCCCTAAACTATGGCTACACCTTC.

As concerns this clone: Relative to the germline gene, one junction end is altered; a read error may explain this. This chain links TRBV7-7 with TRBJ2-5, with D tentatively TRBD1 (6 bases). CDR1 and CDR2 (germline): SSHAT, FNYEAQ (reference sequence). There are 13 residues in the CDR3. The CDR3: CASSLGQKETQYF. The DNA for the CDR3 is TGTGCTAGCAGCTTAGGACAGAAGGAGACCCAGTACTTC. The full variable domain, completed using reference TRBV7-7 and TRBJ2-5, is GAGVSQSPRYKVTKRGQDVTLRCDPISSHATLYWYQQALGQGPEFLTYFNYEAQPDKSGLPSDRFSAERPEGSISTLTIQRTEQRDSAMYRCASSLGQKETQYFGPGTRLLVL.

This chain joins TRBV6-5 and TRBJ1-4, with 7 bases that match TRBD1. V shed 2 bases, J shed 8 bases, and the junction held 5 bases outside the gene matches. This CDR3 spans 14 amino acids. CDR1 is MNHEY and CDR2 is SVGAGI in the germline V gene. Here the CDR3 DNA reads TGTGCCAGCAGTTACAGGGGGCCAGGAGAAAAACTGTTTTTT. It encodes CASSYRGPGEKLFF.

This clone showed up just a few times. The V and J genes are TRBV18 and TRBJ1-4, with D tentatively TRBD1 (5 bases). CDR1 KGHSH and CDR2 LQKENI come from the germline V gene. The CDR3 is 16 residues long. V was trimmed by 4 bases and J by 0 bases, leaving 12 bases between them. CDR3 sequence: CASSLSTTATNEKLFF. In DNA form, the CDR3 reads TGTGCCAGCTCACTCTCTACGACAGCAACTAATGAAAAACTGTTTTTT.

The CDR3 bases are TGTGCCAGCAGCCCGAAGGGGGCGACGGGTCCCTATGGCTACACCTTC. Its translation is CASSPKGATGPYGYTF. The genes are TRBV14 and TRBJ1-2, with 7 bases lining up with TRBD1. With 4 bases clipped from V and 4 bases from J, the junction kept 12 bases outside the gene matches. CDR1 and CDR2 (germline): SGHDN, FVKESK. This CDR3 is built from 16 residues.

This clone showed up just once. V and J are TRBV18 and TRBJ2-5; the match to TRBD1 covers 7 bases. CDR1 KGHSH and CDR2 LQKENI come from the germline V gene. With 1 base clipped from V and 1 base from J, the junction kept 3 bases outside the gene matches. The CDR3 contains 15 residues. The CDR3 DNA follows: TGTGCCAGCTCACCACGAAGGGACAGCCAAGAGACCCAGTACTTC. Its translation: CASSPRRDSQETQYF.

V usage is TRBV7-2 and J usage is TRBJ2-2; D is unresolved. The V end was cut by 5 bases, the J end by 4 bases, with 8 bases between. The CDR3 sequence is 13 residues long. Germline V gene data show CDR1 as SGHTA and CDR2 as FQGNSA. The CDR3 DNA reads TGTGCCAGCAGCCAGAAAATCACCGGGGAGCTGTTTTTT. Translated, it gives CASSQKITGELFF.

The chain combines TRBV19 with TRBJ1-1; D gene unclear. The CDR3 loop spans 14 amino acids. V shed 3 bases and J shed 4 bases, with 12 bases lying between them. Germline CDR1 is LNHDA and CDR2 is SQIVND (reference sequence). Written as DNA, the CDR3 is TGTGCCAGTAGTATGGAACAGCGGGGCACTGAAGCTTTCTTT. It encodes CASSMEQRGTEAFF.

The V and J genes are TRBV6-5 and TRBJ2-3, with 7 positions matching TRBD2. Trimming removed 6 bases from V and 4 bases from J; junction bases left unmatched: 10. Per the germline V gene, CDR1 is MNHEY and CDR2 is SVGAGI. The CDR3 runs 15 residues. CDR3 sequence reads: CASRAGGGRADTQYF. The CDR3 nucleotides read TGTGCCAGCAGGGCGGGCGGAGGGAGGGCAGATACGCAGTATTTT.

CDR3 DNA: TGCGCCAGCAGCCAAGATGGACTGCTGGTGGTGCAAGAGACCCAGTACTTC. This sequence encodes CASSQDGLLVVQETQYF. V usage is TRBV4-1 and J usage is TRBJ2-5, with D possibly matching TRBD2 (5 bases). Trimming pared 0 bases from V and 2 bases from J, leaving 16 bases between. Germline lookup yields CDR1 MGHRA and CDR2 YSYEKL. This CDR3 is 17 amino acids long.

The V and J genes are TRBV5-4 and TRBJ2-3; tentatively, D is TRBD2 (5 bases). Germline assignment: CDR1 SGHNT and CDR2 YYREEE (reference sequence). The CDR3 extends over 16 amino acids. V lost 4 bases to trimming and J lost 8 bases, with 23 bases between them. Here the CDR3 DNA reads TGTGCCAGCAGCCCCACTGCCCCGGGGATGGATTTTACGCAGTATTTT. It codes for CASSPTAPGMDFTQYF.

The gene calls are TRBV18 and TRBJ1-1; 9 bases match TRBD1. Germline trimming cut 3 bases from V and 4 bases from J; bases unmatched to any gene: 12. The germline V gene encodes CDR1 KGHSH and CDR2 LQKENI. The CDR3 is 17 amino acids. In DNA, the CDR3 is TGTGCCAGCTCACCTGGGACAGGGATTTTGACAGGCACTGAAGCTTTCTTT. Its translation: CASSPGTGILTGTEAFF.

The V and J genes are TRBV6-5 and TRBJ1-6; 7 bases are shared with TRBD1. CDR3 length: 15 residues. V shed 2 bases, J shed 10 bases, and the junction held 8 bases outside the gene matches. The germline gives CDR1 MNHEY, CDR2 SVGAGI. CDR3 amino acids: CASSYQQGLHSPLHF. Here the CDR3 DNA reads TGTGCCAGCAGTTACCAACAGGGGTTACACTCACCCCTCCACTTT.

This chain connects TRBV5-1 to TRBJ2-5, with 8 bases that match TRBD2. This CDR3 is 15 amino acids long. V lost 2 bases, J lost 2 bases, and 5 bases stayed unmatched. Germline CDR1 and CDR2: SGHRS and YFSETQ. CDR3 residues: CASSFFPGGQETQYF. In DNA, the CDR3 is TGCGCCAGCAGCTTTTTTCCGGGGGGGCAAGAGACCCAGTACTTC.